The 9 T cell receptor beta chains below were found in one sample sequenced in a study of cytomegalovirus exposure and HLA in healthy donors. Primers: 60 Vbeta forward and 13 Jbeta reverse. The repertoire was sequenced with immunoSEQ multiplex PCR; TCRdb's copy has only in-frame clones and lacks some. The sample holds fewer than 95,000 clones, over 60% seen once. Sample: PBMCs. The receptor set was obtained from a woman between 40 and 50 years old in good health and CMV-seropositive.

This clone was observed at least ten times. This chain uses TRBV7-8 with TRBJ2-1, with D perhaps matching TRBD2 (8 bases). V gave up 5 bases and J gave up 3 bases, with 17 bases separating them. Germline assignment: CDR1 SGHVS and CDR2 FQNEAQ. There are 16 residues in the CDR3. The CDR3 sequence: CASSPGGDRRYNEQFF. In DNA, the CDR3 is TGTGCCAGCAGCCCCGGGGGGGACAGACGCTACAATGAGCAGTTCTTC.

This chain joins TRBV25-1 and TRBJ2-3, with D tentatively TRBD1 (5 bases). Trimming stripped 6 bases from V and 2 bases from J, with 9 bases between. CDR1 and CDR2 (germline): MGHDK, SYGVNS. CDR3 length equals 13 residues. CDR3 bases: TGTGCCAGCAGGGACACCTCCACAGATACGCAGTATTTT. Amino acid sequence: CASRDTSTDTQYF.

The rearrangement links TRBV27 to TRBJ2-7; D is unresolved. This CDR3 has 15 residues. Trimming stripped 6 bases from V and 3 bases from J, with 18 bases between. Germline CDR1 is MNHEY and CDR2 is SMNVEV (reference sequence). DNA of the CDR3: TGTGCCAGCAGCCCCGACGGTAGTGGCGGCTACGAGCAGTACTTC. This codes for CASSPDGSGGYEQYF.

The chain has TRBV28 and TRBJ1-1, with D unresolved. CDR3 length equals 13 residues. Germline V gene sequence: CDR1 MDHEN, CDR2 SYDVKM. Trimming left V 7 bases short and J 1 base short, with 10 bases between. The CDR3: CASKSGWNTEAFF. Here the CDR3 DNA reads TGTGCCAGCAAAAGCGGCTGGAACACTGAAGCTTTCTTT.

The table lists this clone with a few counts. The chain combines TRBV19 with TRBJ2-2, with D maybe TRBD1 (6 bases). The CDR3 spans 14 residues. Trimming shortened V by 6 bases and J by 5 bases, and 13 bases separated the two germline ends. Germline V gene sequence: CDR1 LNHDA, CDR2 SQIVND (reference sequence). The CDR3 nucleotides read TGTGCCAGTAGCAGGCAGGGACATACCGGGGAGCTGTTTTTT. This sequence encodes CASSRQGHTGELFF.

The chain joins TRBV4-3 to TRBJ1-1; D call uncertain. Trimming removed 3 bases at V and 2 bases at J, with 7 bases between. Germline CDR1 LGHNA, CDR2 YSLEER. The CDR3 spans 13 residues. CDR3 residues: CASSHQANTEAFF. The CDR3 nucleotides read TGCGCCAGCAGCCACCAAGCTAACACTGAAGCTTTCTTT.

The V and J genes are TRBV28 and TRBJ1-1, with D possibly TRBD1 on 6 matching bases. The CDR3 contains 13 residues. The V gene's germline CDR1 is MDHEN and CDR2 SYDVKM. The V and J ends lost 6 bases and 10 bases respectively, with 18 bases between them. DNA of the CDR3: TGTGCCAGCAGCCTCCGGGGCATACAGGGAGCTTTCTTT. Protein sequence: CASSLRGIQGAFF.

The chain couples TRBV25-1 to TRBJ2-3; possibly TRBD2 for D (6 bases). Trimming pared 2 bases from V and 2 bases from J, leaving 14 bases between. CDR3 length equals 16 residues. Germline-derived CDR1 and CDR2 are MGHDK and SYGVNS. Written as DNA, the CDR3 is TGTGCCAGCAGTGAAAATCGCGGGGCGGACACAGATACGCAGTATTTT. Its translation: CASSENRGADTDTQYF. Full variable domain (missing parts from reference TRBV25-1 and TRBJ2-3): EADIYQTPRYLVIGTGKKITLECSQTMGHDKMYWYQQDPGMELHLIHYSYGVNSTEKGDLSSESTVSRIRTEHFPLTLESARPSHTSQYLCASSENRGADTDTQYFGPGTRLTVL.

This sequence joins TRBV27 and TRBJ1-2, with D uncertain. V lost 1 base to trimming and J lost 2 bases, with 11 bases between them. Germline V gene sequence: CDR1 MNHEY, CDR2 SMNVEV (reference sequence). The CDR3 covers 15 residues. The CDR3 sequence: CASSLFAESNYGYTF. CDR3 coding DNA: TGTGCCAGCAGTTTATTTGCGGAATCAAACTATGGCTACACCTTC.